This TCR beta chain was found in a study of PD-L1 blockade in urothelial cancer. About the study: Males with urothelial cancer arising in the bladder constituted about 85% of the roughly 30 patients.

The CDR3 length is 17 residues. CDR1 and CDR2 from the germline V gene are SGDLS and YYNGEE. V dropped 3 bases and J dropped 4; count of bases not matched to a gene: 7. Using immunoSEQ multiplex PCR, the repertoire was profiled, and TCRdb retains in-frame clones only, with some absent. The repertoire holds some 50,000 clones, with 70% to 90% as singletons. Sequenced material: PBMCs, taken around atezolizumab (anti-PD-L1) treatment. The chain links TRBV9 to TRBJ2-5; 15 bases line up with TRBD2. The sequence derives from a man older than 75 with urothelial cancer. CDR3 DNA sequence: TGTGCCAGCAGCGCGGGAGGACTAGCGGGAGGGGGAGAGACCCAGTACTTC. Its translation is CASSAGGLAGGGETQYF.